The rows below give T cell receptor beta chains drawn from one sample of a study of T cell repertoires in cytomegalovirus infection. TCRdb used MiXCR to reprocess the reads, holding one entry per CDR3 protein. The repertoire holds 70,000 to 95,000 distinct CDR3 sequences, with 25% to 30% as singletons. No antigen is known for these receptors. This sample comprised CD8+ T cells from cultured PBMCs, obtained from culture after CMV antigen stimulation. These receptors were collected from a human donor in good health (CMV status not recorded). Some clones in this sample may be carry-over from other donors' samples. Both conserved end residues are part of each CDR3. A D gene is named only where the DNA matches it firmly. Where a row states a size, it is once, few, many or the class of an expanded clone; other rows omit it.

- | - | TRBJ2-1 | TRBV24-1 | CATSARRTNPEAEQFF | TGTGCCACCAGTGCCCGGCGGACCAACCCCGAGGCTGAGCAGTTCTTC
many | - | TRBJ1-2 | TRBV12-3/TRBV12-4 | CASSLGQGYGYTF | TGTGCCAGCAGTTTAGGCCAGGGCTATGGCTACACCTTC
few | - | TRBJ2-7 | TRBV5-1 | CASSQAGRGFNEQYF | TGCGCCAGCAGCCAGGCTGGGCGGGGTTTTAACGAGCAGTACTTC
many | - | TRBJ2-4 | TRBV7-9 | CASSADPKNIQYF | TGTGCCAGCAGCGCTGATCCCAAAAACATTCAGTACTTC
- | - | TRBJ1-2 | TRBV6-5 | CASSYAENYGYTF | TGTGCCAGCAGTTACGCGGAAAACTATGGCTACACCTTC
- | - | TRBJ1-1 | TRBV7-6 | CASSPSGGTYTEAFF | TGTGCCAGCAGCCCGTCGGGGGGAACTTACACTGAAGCTTTCTTT
- | TRBD1 | TRBJ2-1 | TRBV11-3 | CASSQRGTGFNEQFF | TGTGCCAGCAGCCAAAGGGGGACAGGCTTCAATGAGCAGTTCTTC
- | - | TRBJ2-1 | TRBV5-6 | CASNLEFQSYNEQFF | TGTGCCAGCAACTTGGAGTTCCAATCCTACAATGAGCAGTTCTTC
many | - | TRBJ1-4 | TRBV7-2 | CASSPTWGATNEKLFF | TGTGCCAGCAGCCCAACATGGGGTGCAACTAATGAAAAACTGTTTTTT
few | - | TRBJ2-3 | TRBV2 | CASSDNSPTDTQYF | TGTGCCAGCAGTGATAACAGCCCCACAGATACGCAGTATTTT
- | TRBD1 | TRBJ2-5 | TRBV7-2 | CASSLLGQIQETQYF | TGTGCCAGCAGCTTACTGGGACAGATCCAAGAGACCCAGTACTTC
- | - | TRBJ1-2 | TRBV19 | CASTPRTANYGYTF | TGTGCCAGTACCCCACGGACGGCTAACTATGGCTACACCTTC
- | TRBD2 | TRBJ2-1 | TRBV12-3/TRBV12-4 | CASSWTSGGSYNEQFF | TGTGCCAGCAGTTGGACTAGCGGGGGCTCCTACAATGAGCAGTTCTTC
- | - | TRBJ2-4 | TRBV4-1 | CASSRGGVLTKNIQYF | TGCGCCAGCAGCCGAGGGGGGGTTTTGACCAAAAACATTCAGTACTTC
- | TRBD2 | TRBJ2-5 | TRBV2 | CASSGEDGGETQYF | TGTGCCAGCTCCGGGGAGGACGGGGGGGAGACCCAGTACTTC
- | - | TRBJ1-5 | TRBV19 | CASSPRGSSNQPQHF | TGTGCCAGTAGTCCGAGGGGGAGCAGCAATCAGCCCCAGCATTTT